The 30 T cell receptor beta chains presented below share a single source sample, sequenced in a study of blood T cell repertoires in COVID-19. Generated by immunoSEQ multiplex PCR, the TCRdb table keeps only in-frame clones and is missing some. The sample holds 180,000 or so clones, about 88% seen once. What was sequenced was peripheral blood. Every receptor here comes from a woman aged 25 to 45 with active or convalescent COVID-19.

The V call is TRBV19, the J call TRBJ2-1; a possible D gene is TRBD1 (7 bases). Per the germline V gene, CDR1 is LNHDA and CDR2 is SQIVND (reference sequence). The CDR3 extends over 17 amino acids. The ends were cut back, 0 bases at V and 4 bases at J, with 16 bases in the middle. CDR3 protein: CASSIDPSPGGYNEQFF. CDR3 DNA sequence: TGTGCCAGTAGTATAGATCCTAGTCCAGGGGGGTACAATGAGCAGTTCTTC.

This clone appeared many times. CDR3 bases: TGTGCCAGCAGCTTAGGCGGGAGTGCCGGGGAGCTGTTTTTT. Encoded protein: CASSLGGSAGELFF. The V call is TRBV11-3, the J call TRBJ2-2; TRBD2 matches at 7 bases. Trimming removed 1 base from V and 6 bases from J; junction bases left unmatched: 2. Germline V gives CDR1 SGHNT, CDR2 YENEEA. This CDR3 region has 14 residues.

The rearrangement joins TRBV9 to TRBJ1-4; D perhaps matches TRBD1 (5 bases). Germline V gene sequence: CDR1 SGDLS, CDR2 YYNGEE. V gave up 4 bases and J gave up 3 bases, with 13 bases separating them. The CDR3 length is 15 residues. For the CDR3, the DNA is TGTGCCAGCAGCCCTCGGACAAGTTCTAATGAAAAACTGTTTTTT. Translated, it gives CASSPRTSSNEKLFF.

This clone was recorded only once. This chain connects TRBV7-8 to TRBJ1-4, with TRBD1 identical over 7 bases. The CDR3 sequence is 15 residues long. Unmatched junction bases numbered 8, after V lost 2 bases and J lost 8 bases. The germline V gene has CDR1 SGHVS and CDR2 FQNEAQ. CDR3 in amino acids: CASSLRDSGGEKLFF. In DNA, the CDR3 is TGTGCCAGCAGCTTAAGGGACAGCGGGGGGGAAAAACTGTTTTTT.

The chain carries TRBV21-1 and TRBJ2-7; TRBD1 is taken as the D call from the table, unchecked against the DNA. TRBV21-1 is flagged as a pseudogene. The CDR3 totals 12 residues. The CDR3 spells CASSRQFYEQYF. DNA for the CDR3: TGTGCCAGCAGCAGGCAGTTCTACGAGCAGTACTTC.

CDR3 nucleotides: TGTGCCACCAGTGATTCCAGCGGGAGGTACTACAATGAGCAGTTCTTC. Translating gives CATSDSSGRYYNEQFF. The rearrangement joins TRBV24-1 to TRBJ2-1; the match to TRBD2 covers 9 bases. V dropped 2 bases and J dropped 3; count of bases not matched to a gene: 4. Germline values: CDR1 KGHDR, CDR2 SFDVKD. This CDR3 is 16 amino acids long.

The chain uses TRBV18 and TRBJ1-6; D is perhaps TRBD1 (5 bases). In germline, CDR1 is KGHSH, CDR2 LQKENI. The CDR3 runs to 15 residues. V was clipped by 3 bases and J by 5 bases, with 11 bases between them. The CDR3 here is CASSPSRTNNSPLHF. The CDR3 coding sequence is TGTGCCAGCTCACCCAGCCGGACAAATAATTCACCCCTCCACTTT.

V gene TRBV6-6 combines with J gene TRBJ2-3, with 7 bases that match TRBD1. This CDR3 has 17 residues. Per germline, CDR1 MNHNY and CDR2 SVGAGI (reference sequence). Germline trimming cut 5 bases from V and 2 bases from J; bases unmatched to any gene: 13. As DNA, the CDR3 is TGTGCCAGCAGTCTCAGACCGGGACAGCTTTACACAGATACGCAGTATTTT. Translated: CASSLRPGQLYTDTQYF.

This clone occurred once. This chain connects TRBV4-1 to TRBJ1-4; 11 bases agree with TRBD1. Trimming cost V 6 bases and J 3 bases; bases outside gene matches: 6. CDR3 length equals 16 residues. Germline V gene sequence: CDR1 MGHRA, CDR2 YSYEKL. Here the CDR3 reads CASSRLDRGPNEKLFF. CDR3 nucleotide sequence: TGCGCCAGCAGTCGCCTGGACAGGGGGCCTAATGAAAAACTGTTTTTT.

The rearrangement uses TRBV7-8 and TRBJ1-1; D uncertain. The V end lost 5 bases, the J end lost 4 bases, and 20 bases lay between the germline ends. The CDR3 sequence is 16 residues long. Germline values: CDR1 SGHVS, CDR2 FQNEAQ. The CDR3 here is CASSPTRLRGSTEAFF. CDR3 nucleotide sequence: TGTGCCAGCAGCCCCACAAGGCTTAGAGGTAGCACTGAAGCTTTCTTT.

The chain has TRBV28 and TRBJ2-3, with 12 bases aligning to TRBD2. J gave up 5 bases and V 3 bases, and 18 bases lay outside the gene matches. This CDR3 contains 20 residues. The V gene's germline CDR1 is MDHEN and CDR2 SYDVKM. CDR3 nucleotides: TGTGCCAGCAGTTTGCATACCCTTCAACGACTAGCGGGAGCTAAAGATACGCAGTATTTT. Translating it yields CASSLHTLQRLAGAKDTQYF.

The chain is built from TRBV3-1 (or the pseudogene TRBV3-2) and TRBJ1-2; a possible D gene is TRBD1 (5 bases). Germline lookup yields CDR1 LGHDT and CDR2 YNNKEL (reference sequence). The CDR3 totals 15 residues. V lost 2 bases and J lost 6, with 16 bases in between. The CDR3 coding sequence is TGTGCCAGCAGCCAACGGGCCAGGGTGGTTGATGGCTACACCTTC. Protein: CASSQRARVVDGYTF.

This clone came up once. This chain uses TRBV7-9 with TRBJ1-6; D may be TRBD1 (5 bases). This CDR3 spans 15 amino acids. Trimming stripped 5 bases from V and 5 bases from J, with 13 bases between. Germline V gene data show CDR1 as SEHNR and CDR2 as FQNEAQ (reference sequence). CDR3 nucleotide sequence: TGTGCCAGCAGCCAAGTGGGGCAGAATAATTCACCCCTCCACTTT. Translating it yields CASSQVGQNNSPLHF.

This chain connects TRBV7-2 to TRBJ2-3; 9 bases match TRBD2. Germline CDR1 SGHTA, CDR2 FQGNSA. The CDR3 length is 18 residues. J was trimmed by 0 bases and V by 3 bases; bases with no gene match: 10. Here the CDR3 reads CASSLTAGGFPSTDTQYF. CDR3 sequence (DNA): TGTGCCAGCAGCTTGACAGCGGGAGGCTTTCCTAGCACAGATACGCAGTATTTT.

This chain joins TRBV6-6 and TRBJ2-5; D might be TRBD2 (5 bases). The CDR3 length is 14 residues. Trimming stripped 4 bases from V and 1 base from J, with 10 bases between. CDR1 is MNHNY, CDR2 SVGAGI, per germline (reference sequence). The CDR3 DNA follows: TGTGCCAGCAGTTCTAGCCAGATCCAAGAGACCCAGTACTTC. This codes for CASSSSQIQETQYF.

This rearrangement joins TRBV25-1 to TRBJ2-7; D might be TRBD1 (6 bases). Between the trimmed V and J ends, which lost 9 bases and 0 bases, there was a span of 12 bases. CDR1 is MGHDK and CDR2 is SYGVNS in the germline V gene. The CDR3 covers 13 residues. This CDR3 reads CASGTPSSYEQYF. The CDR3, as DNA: TGTGCCAGTGGGACACCCAGCTCCTACGAGCAGTACTTC.

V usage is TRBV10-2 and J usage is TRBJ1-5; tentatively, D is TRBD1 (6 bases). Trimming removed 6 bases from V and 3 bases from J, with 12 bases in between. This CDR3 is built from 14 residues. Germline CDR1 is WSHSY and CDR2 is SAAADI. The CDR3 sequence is CASSEGQINQPQHF. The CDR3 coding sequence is TGCGCCAGCAGCGAAGGACAGATCAATCAGCCCCAGCATTTT.

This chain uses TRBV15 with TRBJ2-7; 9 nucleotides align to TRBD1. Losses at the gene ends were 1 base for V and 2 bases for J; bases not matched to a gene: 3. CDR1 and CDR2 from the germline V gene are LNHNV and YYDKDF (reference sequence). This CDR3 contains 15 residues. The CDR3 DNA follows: TGTGCCACCAGCAGAGGACAGGGGGGACCCTACGAGCAGTACTTC. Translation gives CATSRGQGGPYEQYF.

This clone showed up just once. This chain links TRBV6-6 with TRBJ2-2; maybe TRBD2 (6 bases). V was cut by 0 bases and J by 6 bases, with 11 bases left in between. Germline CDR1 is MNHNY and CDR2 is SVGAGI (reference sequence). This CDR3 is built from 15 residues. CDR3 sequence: CASSYSGGGPGELFF. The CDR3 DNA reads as TGTGCCAGCAGTTACTCCGGGGGTGGACCCGGGGAGCTGTTTTTT.

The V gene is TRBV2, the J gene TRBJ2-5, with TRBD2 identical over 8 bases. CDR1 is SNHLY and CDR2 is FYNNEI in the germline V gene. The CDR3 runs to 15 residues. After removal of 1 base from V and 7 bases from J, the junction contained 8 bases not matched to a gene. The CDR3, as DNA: TGTGCCAGCAGTGAAGTAGCGGGGTCGGAAGTGACCCAGTACTTC. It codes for CASSEVAGSEVTQYF.

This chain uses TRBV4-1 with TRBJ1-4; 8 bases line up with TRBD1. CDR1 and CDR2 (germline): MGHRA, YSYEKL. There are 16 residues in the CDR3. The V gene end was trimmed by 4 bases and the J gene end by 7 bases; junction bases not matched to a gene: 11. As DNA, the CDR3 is TGCGCCAGCAGCCTTAGCCCAGGGGGCAGTGGTGAAAAACTGTTTTTT. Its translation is CASSLSPGGSGEKLFF.

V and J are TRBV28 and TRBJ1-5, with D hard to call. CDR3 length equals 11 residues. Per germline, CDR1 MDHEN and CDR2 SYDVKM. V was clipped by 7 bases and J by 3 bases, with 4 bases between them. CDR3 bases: TGTGCCAGCACATCCAATCAGCCCCAGCATTTT. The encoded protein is CASTSNQPQHF.

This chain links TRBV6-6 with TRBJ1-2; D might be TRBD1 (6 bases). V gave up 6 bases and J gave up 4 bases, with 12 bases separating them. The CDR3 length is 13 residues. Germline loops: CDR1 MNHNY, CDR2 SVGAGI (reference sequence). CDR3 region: CASSPGGPYGYTF. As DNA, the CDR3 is TGTGCCAGCAGCCCGGGGGGGCCCTATGGCTACACCTTC.

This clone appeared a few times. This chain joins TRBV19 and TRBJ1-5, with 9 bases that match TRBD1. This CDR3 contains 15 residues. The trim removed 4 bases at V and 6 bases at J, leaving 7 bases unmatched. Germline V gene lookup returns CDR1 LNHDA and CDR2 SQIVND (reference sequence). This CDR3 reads CASSRGTGRTQPQHF. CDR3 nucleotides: TGTGCCAGTAGTAGGGGGACAGGGCGAACTCAGCCCCAGCATTTT.

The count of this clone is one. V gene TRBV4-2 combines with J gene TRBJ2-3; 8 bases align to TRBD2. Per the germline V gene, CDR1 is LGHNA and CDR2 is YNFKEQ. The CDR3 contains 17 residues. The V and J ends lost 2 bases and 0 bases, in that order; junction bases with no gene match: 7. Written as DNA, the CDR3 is TGTGCCAGCAGCCAAACAGGGCTAGCGGGTAGCACAGATACGCAGTATTTT. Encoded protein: CASSQTGLAGSTDTQYF.

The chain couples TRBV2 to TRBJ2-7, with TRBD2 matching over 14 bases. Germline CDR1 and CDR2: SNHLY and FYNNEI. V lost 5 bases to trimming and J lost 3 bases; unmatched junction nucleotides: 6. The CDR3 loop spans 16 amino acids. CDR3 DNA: TGTGCCAGCAGTACTAAGACTAGCGGGGGGGTCTACGAGCAGTACTTC. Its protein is CASSTKTSGGVYEQYF.

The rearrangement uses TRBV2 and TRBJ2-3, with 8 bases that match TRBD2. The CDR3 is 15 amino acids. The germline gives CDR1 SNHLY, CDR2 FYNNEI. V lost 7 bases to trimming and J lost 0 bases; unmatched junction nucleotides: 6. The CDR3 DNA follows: TGTGCCAGCAAGGGTAGCGGGGCTAGCACAGATACGCAGTATTTT. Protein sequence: CASKGSGASTDTQYF.

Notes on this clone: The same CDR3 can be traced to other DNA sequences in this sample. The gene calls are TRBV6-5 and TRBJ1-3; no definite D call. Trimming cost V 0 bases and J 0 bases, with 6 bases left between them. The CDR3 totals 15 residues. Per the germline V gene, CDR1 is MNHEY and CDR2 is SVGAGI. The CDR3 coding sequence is TGTGCCAGCAGTTACTCAGGGAGCTCTGGAAACACCATATATTTT. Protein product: CASSYSGSSGNTIYF.

The CDR3 spells CASSHQPSGTYEQYF. DNA for the CDR3: TGTGCCAGCAGCCATCAGCCTAGCGGAACCTACGAGCAGTACTTC. V and J are TRBV3-1 (or the pseudogene TRBV3-2) and TRBJ2-7; 7 bases align to TRBD2. CDR1 and CDR2 from the germline V gene are LGHDT and YNNKEL (reference sequence). The V and J ends lost 3 bases and 2 bases, in that order; junction bases with no gene match: 7. The CDR3 runs to 15 residues.

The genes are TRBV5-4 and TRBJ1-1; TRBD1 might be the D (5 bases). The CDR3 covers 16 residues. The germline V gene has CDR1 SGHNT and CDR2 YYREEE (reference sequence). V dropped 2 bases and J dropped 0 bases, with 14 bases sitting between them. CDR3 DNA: TGTGCCAGCAGCTTATACGGGGGGGGTATGAACACTGAAGCTTTCTTT. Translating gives CASSLYGGGMNTEAFF.